The 27 T cell receptor beta chains presented below share a single source sample, sequenced in a study of CD8+ T cells in alopecia areata listed by TCRdb under 2018. Library method: the immunoSEQ multiplex PCR assay. RNA was extracted from all samples and reverse transcribed into cDNA as template for TCR sequencing. TCRdb stores this immuneACCESS table with in-frame sequences only. Part of the clones is absent; in the studies checked, under half of the shortfall reflects unresolved V genes, and no reason is known for the rest. Here the sample has about 180,000 clones; about 48% occur a single time. Together, the top ten hold approximately 11% of the sample. Sample time point, as interpreted from the label and publication: 24 weeks on oral tofacitinib. The meaning of the sample's treatment or condition label: oral pan-JAK inhibitor, 5-10 mg twice daily. Specimen: CD8+ T cells sorted from blood, collected at week 24, from a patient treated with tofacitinib. Receptor source: a human donor with alopecia areata.

This chain joins TRBV6-6 and TRBJ2-3; 14 nucleotides line up with TRBD2. V gave up 7 bases and J gave up 5 bases; unmatched junction bases: 8. The germline V gene has CDR1 MNHNY and CDR2 SVGAGI (reference sequence). The CDR3 consists of 16 residues. The CDR3 nucleotides are TGTGCCAGCACCAAGACTAGCGGGGGGGCTGGAGATACGCAGTATTTT. This codes for CASTKTSGGAGDTQYF.

This clone was detected a few times. The V and J genes are TRBV29-1 and TRBJ1-2; 10 nucleotides match TRBD1. Germline V lookup: CDR1 SQVTM, CDR2 ANQGSEA. The V segment lost 8 bases and the J segment 8 bases; nucleotides outside the gene matches: 8. The CDR3 totals 12 residues. The CDR3 region is CSTNGQGEGYTF. CDR3 nucleotides: TGCAGCACAAACGGACAGGGGGAAGGCTACACCTTC.

The chain employs TRBV6-5 and TRBJ1-2, with D unresolved. Germline-derived CDR1 and CDR2 are MNHEY and SVGAGI. V was trimmed by 0 bases and J by 8 bases, leaving 10 bases between them. This CDR3 comprises 13 residues. CDR3 protein: CASSYSIGEGYTF. CDR3 nucleotide sequence: TGTGCCAGCAGTTACTCGATCGGGGAAGGCTACACCTTC.

J is TRBJ1-2 and V is TRBV6-5, with D maybe TRBD1 (5 bases). Trimming cost V 5 bases and J 4 bases, with 8 bases left between them. This CDR3 spans 12 amino acids. From germline, CDR1 is MNHEY and CDR2 SVGAGI. The CDR3 bases are TGTGCCAGCAGTATCGACAGCTATGGCTACACCTTC. Residues: CASSIDSYGYTF.

The gene calls are TRBV4-3 and TRBJ2-1; TRBD2 matches at 7 bases. J was trimmed by 9 bases and V by 3 bases; bases with no gene match: 5. The CDR3 length is 13 residues. Germline assignment: CDR1 LGHNA and CDR2 YSLEER. The CDR3 bases are TGCGCCAGCAGCCAGGGAGGGGTAGCTGAGCAGTTCTTC. It is translated as CASSQGGVAEQFF.

This clone was counted between two and nine times. The V gene is TRBV29-1, the J gene TRBJ2-3; D is perhaps TRBD1 (6 bases). V was trimmed by 4 bases and J by 0 bases, leaving 17 bases between them. The CDR3 covers 16 residues. Looked up from germline, CDR1 is SQVTM and CDR2 is ANQGSEA. CDR3 in amino acids: CSVGGTSKSSTDTQYF. The CDR3 nucleotides are TGCAGCGTTGGGGGGACATCAAAATCTAGCACAGATACGCAGTATTTT.

V is TRBV13 and J is TRBJ2-7, with D unresolved. The V end lost 5 bases, the J end lost 1 base, and 9 bases lay between the germline ends. CDR1 is PRHDT and CDR2 is FYEKMQ in the germline V gene (reference sequence). The CDR3 has 13 residues. The CDR3, as DNA: TGTGCCAGCAGCCTCACCAAATCCTACGAGCAGTACTTC. As protein: CASSLTKSYEQYF.

J is TRBJ2-3 and V is TRBV7-6; 7 bases fit TRBD1. The germline V gene has CDR1 SGHVS and CDR2 FNYEAQ. This CDR3 is built from 14 residues. With 0 bases clipped from V and 5 bases from J, the junction kept 2 bases outside the gene matches. CDR3: CASSLAGGVDTQYF. The CDR3, as DNA: TGTGCCAGCAGCTTAGCAGGGGGCGTAGATACGCAGTATTTT.

This clone was seen a handful of times. V is TRBV15 and J is TRBJ2-2, with 7 bases fitting TRBD2. The junction had 3 bases not matched to a gene; V was cut back by 4 bases and J by 1 base. The CDR3 length is 15 residues. CDR1 is LNHNV and CDR2 is YYDKDF in the germline V gene (reference sequence). CDR3 coding DNA: TGTGCCACCAGCATGGGCGGGGGGAACACCGGGGAGCTGTTTTTT. Translation: CATSMGGGNTGELFF.

Comments on this clone: The junction does not match germline at one end; this may be a read error. The chain joins TRBV13 to TRBJ1-4; TRBD1 aligns across 7 bases. The CDR3 covers 13 residues. CDR1 is PRHDT, CDR2 FYEKMQ, per germline (reference sequence). The CDR3 region is CASSLGLGGTEEF. CDR3 DNA: TGTGCCAGCAGCTTAGGTTTGGGGGGGACAGAAGAATTT.

This clone was detected many times. Different DNA sequences within this sample yield the same CDR3. The chain is built from TRBV7-8 and TRBJ1-4; no firm D call. Between the trimmed V and J ends, which lost 1 base and 0 bases, there was a span of 6 bases. The CDR3 covers 15 residues. Germline assignment: CDR1 SGHVS and CDR2 FQNEAQ. CDR3 residues: CASSLEGATNEKLFF. The CDR3 DNA reads as TGTGCCAGCAGCTTAGAGGGTGCAACTAATGAAAAACTGTTTTTT.

This clone was detected a few times. The chain carries TRBV11-2 and TRBJ1-1; D is uncertain. CDR3 size: 15 residues. V dropped 5 bases and J dropped 6 bases, with 19 bases sitting between them. From germline, CDR1 is SGHAT and CDR2 FQNNGV. This chain's CDR3 is CASSPQGNGVSEAFF. CDR3 nucleotide sequence: TGTGCCAGCAGCCCCCAAGGTAATGGGGTGTCTGAAGCTTTCTTT.

This chain links TRBV11-2 with TRBJ2-7; D perhaps matches TRBD2 (5 bases). Trimming shortened V by 5 bases and J by 4 bases, and 9 bases separated the two germline ends. This CDR3 has 12 residues. The germline CDR1 and CDR2 sequences are SGHAT and FQNNGV. The CDR3 sequence: CASSPAEYEQYF. For the CDR3, the DNA is TGTGCCAGCAGCCCAGCGGAGTACGAGCAGTACTTC.

The chain carries TRBV7-2 and TRBJ2-7; 7 bases map to TRBD1. The CDR3 spans 14 residues. CDR1 SGHTA and CDR2 FQGNSA come from the germline V gene. V shed 5 bases, J shed 1 base, and the junction held 5 bases outside the gene matches. The CDR3 region has the DNA TGTGCCAGCAGCCCTGGACAGGATTCCTACGAGCAGTACTTC. Protein: CASSPGQDSYEQYF. The full variable domain, in which reference TRBV7-2 and TRBJ2-7 provide the parts outside the CDR3, is GAGVSQSPSNKVTEKGKDVELRCDPISGHTALYWYRQSLGQGLEFLIYFQGNSAPDKSGLPSDRFSAERTGGSVSTLTIQRTQQEDSAVYLCASSPGQDSYEQYFGPGTRLTVT.

CDR3 loop: CASSLHQSSYNEQFF. The CDR3 nucleotides read TGTGCCAGCAGCTTACACCAGAGCTCCTACAATGAGCAGTTCTTC. The V and J genes are TRBV27 and TRBJ2-1; D gene ambiguous. In germline, CDR1 is MNHEY, CDR2 SMNVEV (reference sequence). V dropped 6 bases and J dropped 0 bases, with 12 bases sitting between them. The CDR3 has 15 residues.

This clone has just a few counts. The genes are TRBV19 and TRBJ2-1; TRBD1 agrees at 9 bases. There are 15 residues in the CDR3. The J segment lost 6 bases and the V segment lost 1 base, leaving 4 bases of the junction unmatched. Germline V gene sequence: CDR1 LNHDA, CDR2 SQIVND (reference sequence). The CDR3 DNA is TGTGCCAGTAGTATAGCACAGGGGGCGGTCAATGAGCAGTTCTTC. It translates to CASSIAQGAVNEQFF.

The chain joins TRBV2 to TRBJ2-1; 7 bases agree with TRBD2. V shed 8 bases, J shed 8 bases, and the junction held 12 bases outside the gene matches. Germline V CDR1 and CDR2: SNHLY, FYNNEI. CDR3 length: 14 residues. CDR3 nucleotides: TGTGCCAGCGATTTAGCGGGCGTCGGCGATGAGCAGTTCTTC. Encoded protein: CASDLAGVGDEQFF.

J is TRBJ2-1 and V is TRBV9; no definite D call. The V and J ends lost 0 bases and 7 bases respectively, with 11 bases between them. The length of the CDR3 is 14 residues. Per the germline V gene, CDR1 is SGDLS and CDR2 is YYNGEE. CDR3 amino acids: CASSVGRNPNEQFF. The CDR3 region has the DNA TGTGCCAGCAGCGTAGGTCGGAACCCTAATGAGCAGTTCTTC.

The chain combines TRBV10-2 with TRBJ1-2; 10 bases are a match to TRBD1. Losses at the gene ends were 6 bases for V and 8 bases for J; bases not matched to a gene: 9. The CDR3 is 14 residues long. The V gene's germline CDR1 is WSHSY and CDR2 SAAADI. CDR3 in DNA: TGCGCCAGCAGCATCGACAGGGGGCGGAGAGGCTACACCTTC. This codes for CASSIDRGRRGYTF.

The genes are TRBV7-7 and TRBJ2-5, with 7 bases that match TRBD1. Unmatched junction bases numbered 7, after V lost 5 bases and J lost 1 base. Germline V CDR1 and CDR2: SSHAT, FNYEAQ (reference sequence). The CDR3 spans 15 residues. CDR3: CASSLTTGSQETQYF. CDR3 sequence (DNA): TGTGCCAGCAGCCTTACGACAGGGTCCCAAGAGACCCAGTACTTC.

The chain is built from TRBV7-8 and TRBJ1-2; D is unclear. Germline V CDR1 and CDR2: SGHVS, FQNEAQ. The CDR3 contains 15 residues. The germline V and J ends were trimmed by 4 bases and 4 bases, with 16 bases remaining between them. This chain's CDR3 is CASSSSTGASYGYTF. The CDR3 DNA sequence: TGTGCCAGCAGCTCCAGTACGGGAGCTTCCTATGGCTACACCTTC.

The chain couples TRBV19 to TRBJ1-1; D might be TRBD1 (6 bases). Trimming shortened V by 4 bases and J by 3 bases, and 15 bases separated the two germline ends. This CDR3 has 15 residues. Germline V CDR1 and CDR2: LNHDA, SQIVND (reference sequence). CDR3 coding DNA: TGTGCCAGTAGTAGATTCAGGGGCGGGGACACTGAAGCTTTCTTT. It specifies CASSRFRGGDTEAFF.

The rearrangement uses TRBV5-6 and TRBJ1-5, with D hard to call. CDR1 and CDR2 (germline): SGHDT, YYEEEE. The CDR3 loop spans 18 amino acids. Trimming removed 4 bases at V and 0 bases at J, with 20 bases between. CDR3 protein: CASSLRENSLPSNQPQHF. Written as DNA, the CDR3 is TGTGCCAGCAGCCTTAGAGAGAACAGCCTTCCTAGCAATCAGCCCCAGCATTTT.

This clone has just a few counts. The rearrangement links TRBV11-1 to TRBJ1-2; TRBD1 is a possible D gene (5 bases). Per the germline V gene, CDR1 is SGHAT and CDR2 is FQDESV (reference sequence). Trimming cost V 1 base and J 10 bases, with 7 bases left between them. This CDR3 has 11 amino acids. CDR3 loop: CASSLEGTYTF. The CDR3 DNA reads as TGTGCCAGCAGCTTAGAAGGGACCTACACCTTC.

This clone was observed once. The V call is TRBV7-3, the J call TRBJ1-1, with D hard to call. With 2 bases removed from V and 4 bases from J, the gap between germline ends came to 11 bases. Per germline, CDR1 SGHTA and CDR2 FQGTGA. This CDR3 is built from 14 residues. The CDR3 DNA is TGTGCCAGCAGCTTAGCGGGTTTAGGCACTGAAGCTTTCTTT. The encoded protein is CASSLAGLGTEAFF. Supplemented by reference TRBV7-3 and TRBJ1-1, the full variable domain reads GAGVSQTPSNKVTEKGKYVELRCDPISGHTALYWYRQSLGQGPEFLIYFQGTGAADDSGLPNDRFFAVRPEGSVSTLKIQRTERGDSAVYLCASSLAGLGTEAFFGQGTRLTVV.

The rearrangement joins TRBV25-1 to TRBJ1-2, with D hard to call. The germline V gene has CDR1 MGHDK and CDR2 SYGVNS. V shed 3 bases and J shed 5 bases, with 10 bases lying between them. The CDR3 runs to 13 residues. The CDR3 is CASSDGGPYGYTF. The CDR3, as DNA: TGTGCCAGCAGTGACGGAGGTCCGTATGGCTACACCTTC.

The rearrangement uses TRBV4-1 and TRBJ2-3, with TRBD1 matching over 10 bases. Losses at the gene ends were 3 bases for V and 4 bases for J; bases not matched to a gene: 1. The germline V gene has CDR1 MGHRA and CDR2 YSYEKL. The CDR3 totals 14 residues. CDR3 amino acids: CASSHGTGADTQYF. The CDR3 bases are TGCGCCAGCAGCCATGGGACAGGGGCAGATACGCAGTATTTT.